The 2 T cell receptor beta chains listed next were all sequenced from one sample in a study of T cell changes during pregnancy in multiple sclerosis. Measured with immunoSEQ multiplex PCR; TCRdb has only the in-frame clones, and not every one. The table lists roughly 55,000 clones, roughly 90% of them singletons, with approximately 0.15% in the top ten. This specimen consisted of CD4+ T cells from peripheral blood mononuclear cells, obtained after pregnancy. The origin of the receptors is a female donor in good health, enrolled as a control in a pregnancy study.

A few counts support this clone. V is TRBV19 and J is TRBJ1-1, with a possible D match to TRBD1 (5 bases). Germline V lookup: CDR1 LNHDA, CDR2 SQIVND (reference sequence). Trimming stripped 5 bases from V and 1 base from J, with 8 bases between. CDR3 size: 13 residues. The CDR3 spells CASSPRANTEAFF. The CDR3 coding sequence is TGTGCCAGTAGTCCCAGGGCGAACACTGAAGCTTTCTTT.

The chain links TRBV18 to TRBJ2-5; 7 bases align to TRBD2. The V gene end was trimmed by 5 bases and the J gene end by 4 bases; junction bases not matched to a gene: 13. CDR1 and CDR2 (germline): KGHSH, LQKENI. The CDR3 consists of 16 residues. CDR3 nucleotide sequence: TGTGCCAGCTCAGGCGGGGGACCCAACTCGGGAGAGACCCAGTACTTC. Amino acids: CASSGGGPNSGETQYF.